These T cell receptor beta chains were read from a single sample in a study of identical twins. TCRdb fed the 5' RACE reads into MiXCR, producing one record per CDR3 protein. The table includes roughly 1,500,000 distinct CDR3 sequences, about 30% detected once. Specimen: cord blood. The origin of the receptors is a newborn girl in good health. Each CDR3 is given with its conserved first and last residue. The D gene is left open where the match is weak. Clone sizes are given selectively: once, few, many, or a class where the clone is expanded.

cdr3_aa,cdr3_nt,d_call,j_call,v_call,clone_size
CASLTSEGGPGEQFF,TGTGCCAGCCTCACCTCTGAGGGAGGGCCCGGAGAGCAGTTCTTC,TRBD2,TRBJ2-1,TRBV27,-
CASSKEVTDTQYF,TGTGCCAGCAGCAAAGAAGTCACAGATACGCAGTATTTT,-,TRBJ2-3,TRBV21-1,-
CASSEGEGHGYTF,TGTGCCAGCAGCGAGGGAGAGGGGCATGGCTACACCTTC,-,TRBJ1-2,TRBV9,few
CASSPVSGDTQYF,TGTGCCAGCTCTCCCGTTAGCGGGGATACGCAGTATTTT,TRBD2,TRBJ2-3,TRBV18,-
CASSLSDTNGAEAFF,TGCGCCAGCAGCTTGTCTGACACTAACGGGGCTGAAGCTTTCTTT,-,TRBJ1-1,TRBV5-1,few
CASSPLKLAGGQNTGELFF,TGTGCCAGCAGCCCCTTGAAGTTAGCGGGGGGGCAGAACACCGGGGAGCTGTTTTTT,TRBD2,TRBJ2-2,TRBV4-2,few
CASGRAGQETQYF,TGTGCCAGCGGGAGGGCAGGCCAAGAGACCCAGTACTTC,TRBD2,TRBJ2-5,TRBV12-3/TRBV12-4,few
CASSSRVEQYF,TGTGCCAGCAGTTCCCGGGTCGAGCAGTACTTC,-,TRBJ2-7,TRBV11-2,many
CAITKGTRINEQFF,TGTGCCATCACTAAAGGGACTAGAATCAATGAGCAGTTCTTC,TRBD2,TRBJ2-1,TRBV10-3,-
CSARGWGSEGPRNYGYTF,TGCAGTGCTAGAGGGTGGGGTAGTGAGGGCCCTCGTAACTATGGCTACACCTTC,-,TRBJ1-2,TRBV20-1,few
CASSQFAYQQYF,TGTGCCAGCAGCCAGTTTGCGTACCAGCAGTACTTC,-,TRBJ2-4,TRBV28,-
CASSLESPETGNTIYF,TGTGCCAGCAGCTTAGAGAGCCCAGAAACTGGAAACACCATATATTTT,-,TRBJ1-3,TRBV7-9,-
CSARDLAVRSSYNEQFF,TGCAGTGCTAGAGATCTAGCCGTCCGGAGCTCCTACAATGAGCAGTTCTTC,-,TRBJ2-1,TRBV20-1,many
CSARGRGQVQYF,TGCAGTGCCAGAGGCCGAGGACAGGTTCAGTACTTC,TRBD1,TRBJ2-4,TRBV20-1,many
CASSYRNPLGRVGMNYGYTF,TGTGCCAGCAGTTACCGGAACCCTTTGGGGAGAGTAGGGATGAACTATGGCTACACCTTC,-,TRBJ1-2,TRBV6-5,few
CASSLETTGAHYEQYF,TGTGCCAGCAGCTTAGAAACGACAGGGGCGCACTACGAGCAGTACTTC,TRBD1,TRBJ2-7,TRBV5-6,once
CASSQEGLAGGPSYNEQFF,TGTGCCAGCAGCCAAGAGGGACTAGCGGGAGGGCCCTCGTACAATGAGCAGTTCTTC,TRBD2,TRBJ2-1,TRBV3-1,few
CASSGGGTYNEQFF,TGCGCCAGCAGCGGGGGAGGCACCTACAATGAGCAGTTCTTC,-,TRBJ2-1,TRBV5-1,-
CASSHKAGGTTDTQYF,TGTGCCAGCAGCCACAAGGCTGGGGGAACCACAGATACGCAGTATTTT,-,TRBJ2-3,TRBV4-2,many
CASSEGVSYEQYF,TGTGCCAGCAGTGAAGGGGTCTCCTACGAGCAGTACTTC,-,TRBJ2-7,TRBV2,many
CASTVSPSGGPNNEQFF,TGTGCCAGCACAGTCTCGCCTAGCGGGGGCCCTAACAATGAGCAGTTCTTC,TRBD2,TRBJ2-1,TRBV6-1,few
CASSSPYADRDRLTGELFF,TGTGCCAGCAGTTCGCCCTACGCCGACCGGGACAGGCTCACCGGGGAGCTGTTTTTT,TRBD1,TRBJ2-2,TRBV12-3/TRBV12-4,-
CASRVPRKRLAGEGTDTQYF,TGTGCCAGCAGAGTACCACGGAAGAGACTAGCGGGAGAAGGGACAGATACGCAGTATTTT,TRBD2,TRBJ2-3,TRBV2,-